This TCR beta chain was retrieved from a study of radiotherapy plus CTLA-4 blockade in lung cancer. From germline, CDR1 is MDHEN and CDR2 SYDVKM. This CDR3 is built from 12 residues. Trimming left V 8 bases short and J 5 bases short, with 9 bases between. This table comes from immunoSEQ multiplex PCR, and its TCRdb copy is limited to in-frame clones, with some not included. The table records about 98,000 clones, 82% of them present only once. The chain links TRBV28 to TRBJ2-2; no reliable D call. This receptor was identified in a human donor with non-small cell lung cancer who had a partial response to radiotherapy plus ipilimumab. This sample comprised peripheral blood, obtained from a patient treated with radiotherapy plus ipilimumab. This CDR3 reads CASDPLTGELFF. In nucleotides, the CDR3 is TGTGCCAGCGATCCTCTAACCGGGGAGCTGTTTTTT. The complete variable domain, with remaining parts taken from reference TRBV28 and TRBJ2-2, reads DVKVTQSSRYLVKRTGEKVFLECVQDMDHENMFWYRQDPGLGLRLIYFSYDVKMKEKGDIPEGYSVSREKKERFSLILESASTNQTSMYLCASDPLTGELFFGEGSRLTVL.